These 10 T cell receptor beta chains were all obtained from the same sample, sequenced in a study of shared clonotypes between healthy human individuals. The method was immunoSEQ multiplex PCR; TCRdb's version includes in-frame clones alone and lacks a portion of them. Counted here are about 1.5 million clones, over 95% occurring once; the ten biggest clones make up 1% to 1.5%. Sequences were obtained from naive CD4+ T cells sorted from blood. Subset specified: CD45RA+ positively selected. Every receptor here comes from a man aged 25-45 years in good health.

This clone was seen more than once but under ten times. Additional DNA sequences in this sample encode the identical CDR3. This chain joins TRBV5-1 and TRBJ2-2; D is ambiguous. V was trimmed by 1 base and J by 3 bases, leaving 4 bases between them. The CDR3 has 13 amino acids. CDR1 and CDR2 from the germline V gene are SGHRS and YFSETQ. CDR3 bases: TGCGCCAGCAGCTTGCAGGACACCGGGGAGCTGTTTTTT. Its translation: CASSLQDTGELFF.

This clone was seen once. The chain uses TRBV6-1 and TRBJ2-2; D could derive from TRBD1 or TRBD2 (6 bases each). V was trimmed by 2 bases and J by 2 bases, leaving 9 bases between them. In germline, CDR1 is MNHNS, CDR2 SASEGT. The CDR3 consists of 15 residues. CDR3 sequence (DNA): TGTGCCAGCAGTGAACGGGGGCGAAACACCGGGGAGCTGTTTTTT. It specifies CASSERGRNTGELFF.

The V gene is TRBV7-2, the J gene TRBJ1-2; 9 bases line up with TRBD1. The CDR3 spans 15 residues. With V trimmed by 6 bases and J by 4 bases, 9 bases remained unmatched. Germline loops: CDR1 SGHTA, CDR2 FQGNSA. The CDR3 loop reads CASRGTGIGSYGYTF. CDR3 in DNA: TGTGCCAGCAGGGGGACAGGGATCGGTTCCTATGGCTACACCTTC.

The V gene is TRBV7-2, the J gene TRBJ2-7; 8 nucleotides agree with TRBD2. Germline V gives CDR1 SGHTA, CDR2 FQGNSA. J was trimmed by 3 bases and V by 5 bases; bases with no gene match: 9. This CDR3 has 15 amino acids. As DNA, the CDR3 is TGTGCCAGCAGCGGGAGAGCGGGAGCCGACTACGAGCAGTACTTC. It is translated as CASSGRAGADYEQYF. The full variable domain, in which reference TRBV7-2 and TRBJ2-7 provide the parts outside the CDR3, is GAGVSQSPSNKVTEKGKDVELRCDPISGHTALYWYRQSLGQGLEFLIYFQGNSAPDKSGLPSDRFSAERTGGSVSTLTIQRTQQEDSAVYLCASSGRAGADYEQYFGPGTRLTVT.

The chain couples TRBV11-3 to TRBJ2-3, with TRBD2 identical over 8 bases. CDR3 size: 16 residues. Germline values: CDR1 SGHNT, CDR2 YENEEA. V lost 5 bases and J lost 8; bases outside the gene matches: 15. The CDR3 nucleotides are TGTGCCAGCAGCCAAGGAGGGACTAGTATTTACGGTACGCAGTATTTT. Amino acid sequence: CASSQGGTSIYGTQYF.

This clone was seen a single time. The chain links TRBV7-2 to TRBJ2-7; no reliable D call. The CDR3 spans 14 residues. The germline CDR1 and CDR2 sequences are SGHTA and FQGNSA. V lost 0 bases and J 3 bases, leaving 9 bases between the germline ends. The CDR3 DNA sequence: TGTGCCAGCAGCTTAGCCGGGTCCCACTACGAGCAGTACTTC. Protein product: CASSLAGSHYEQYF.

The chain is built from TRBV9 and TRBJ2-1, with TRBD2 matching 7 bases. J was trimmed by 4 bases and V by 0 bases; bases with no gene match: 7. Germline V gives CDR1 SGDLS, CDR2 YYNGEE. The CDR3 covers 16 residues. CDR3 region: CASSVGRTRQYNEQFF. In DNA form, the CDR3 reads TGTGCCAGCAGCGTAGGGAGGACTAGACAATACAATGAGCAGTTCTTC.

CDR3 region: CASSGNRGGEAFF. The DNA of the CDR3 is TGTGCCAGCAGTGGTAATAGGGGCGGTGAAGCTTTCTTT. This chain uses TRBV2 with TRBJ1-1; D possibly corresponds to TRBD1 (5 bases). The ends were cut back, 4 bases at V and 7 bases at J, with 13 bases in the middle. The CDR3 is 13 amino acids. Germline V gives CDR1 SNHLY, CDR2 FYNNEI.

V is TRBV28 and J is TRBJ1-2; a weak D match, TRBD1 (5 bases). CDR3 length: 13 amino acids. The germline V gene has CDR1 MDHEN and CDR2 SYDVKM. V lost 5 bases and J lost 8, with 15 bases in between. Here the CDR3 DNA reads TGTGCCAGCAGTCGGGCCACGAGGGACGGCTACACCTTC. Its translation: CASSRATRDGYTF.

The V and J genes are TRBV11-2 and TRBJ2-7; TRBD2 matches 14 bases. The CDR3 totals 19 residues. CDR1 and CDR2 (germline): SGHAT, FQNNGV. The trim removed 3 bases at V and 2 bases at J, leaving 12 bases unmatched. The CDR3 sequence: CASSLLGTSGRPPTYEQYF. CDR3 sequence (DNA): TGTGCCAGCAGCTTGCTTGGGACTAGCGGGAGACCCCCTACCTACGAGCAGTACTTC.